These 4 T cell receptor beta chains were all obtained from the same sample, sequenced in a study of blood T cell repertoires in COVID-19. Only in-frame clones appear in the TCRdb table, and some are missing; sequencing was by immunoSEQ multiplex PCR. The sample holds about 58,000 clones; 85% to 95% are singletons and the top ten take around 4.3%. Sequenced: peripheral blood. The receptor set was obtained from a man between 50 and 59 years old with active COVID-19.

The rearrangement joins TRBV18 to TRBJ2-1, with 11 bases fitting TRBD1. The CDR3 contains 15 residues. Trimming took 3 bases from V and 8 from J; bases not matched to a gene: 6. In germline, CDR1 is KGHSH, CDR2 LQKENI. CDR3 DNA sequence: TGTGCCAGCTCACCCTCCGGACAGGGGGCATATGAGCAGTTCTTC. Amino acid sequence: CASSPSGQGAYEQFF.

A note on this clone: Compared with germline, one end of the junction differs, possibly owing to a read error. The CDR3 here is CASSPGAGGPKETQYF. DNA of the CDR3: TGTGCTAGCAGCCCGGGGGCGGGGGGCCCCAAGGAGACCCAGTACTTC. The chain joins TRBV7-7 to TRBJ2-5; 8 bases map to TRBD2. The germline V gene has CDR1 SSHAT and CDR2 FNYEAQ (reference sequence). This CDR3 comprises 16 residues.

The chain joins TRBV28 to TRBJ2-1; 9 bases align to TRBD1. The V gene's germline CDR1 is MDHEN and CDR2 SYDVKM. This CDR3 has 17 residues. Trimming at V came to 4 bases and at J to 7 bases, leaving 14 bases not matched to a gene. This chain's CDR3 is CASSSPTGQGMFNEQFF. Here the CDR3 DNA reads TGTGCCAGCAGTTCCCCGACCGGACAGGGGATGTTTAATGAGCAGTTCTTC.

V usage is TRBV9 and J usage is TRBJ2-7, with 15 bases fitting TRBD2. CDR3 length: 19 amino acids. V was clipped by 4 bases and J by 0 bases; unmatched bases: 11. The germline CDR1 and CDR2 sequences are SGDLS and YYNGEE. In DNA, the CDR3 is TGTGCCAGCAGCCCCCAGGGACTAGCGGGGGGCCACAGCTCCTACGAGCAGTACTTC. It specifies CASSPQGLAGGHSSYEQYF.